This T cell receptor beta chain appears in the sequencing data of a study of cytomegalovirus exposure and HLA in healthy donors. General observations from the study: The study found most TCR sequences rare, yet found some public TCRs in many donors.

Profiled with immunoSEQ multiplex PCR; TCRdb holds only in-frame clones, not every one. The sample shows under 250,000 clones, about nine tenths of them seen only once. Concerning this clone itself: As yet, its antigen is unknown.

The V end was cut by 6 bases, the J end by 0 bases, with 9 bases between. The germline V gene encodes CDR1 MNHEY and CDR2 SMNVEV (reference sequence). This CDR3 has 14 residues. The TCR originated in a woman aged 18-29 years in good health and CMV-seropositive. The rearrangement uses TRBV27 and TRBJ1-5; D not resolved. Sequencing was done on a sample of PBMCs. CDR3 sequence reads: CASRRVYSNQPQHF. CDR3 bases: TGTGCCAGCAGGAGGGTTTATAGCAATCAGCCCCAGCATTTT.